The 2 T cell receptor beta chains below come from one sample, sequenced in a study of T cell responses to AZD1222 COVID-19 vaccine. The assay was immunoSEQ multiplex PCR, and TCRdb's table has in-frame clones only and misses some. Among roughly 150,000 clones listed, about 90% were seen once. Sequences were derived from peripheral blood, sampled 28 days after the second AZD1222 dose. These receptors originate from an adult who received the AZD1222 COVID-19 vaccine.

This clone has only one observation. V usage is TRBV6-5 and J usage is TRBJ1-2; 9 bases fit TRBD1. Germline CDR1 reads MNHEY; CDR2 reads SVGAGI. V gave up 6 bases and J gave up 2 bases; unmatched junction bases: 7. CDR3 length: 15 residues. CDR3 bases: TGTGCCAGCAGGTCCACAGGGGGCGGGAACTATGGCTACACCTTC. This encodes CASRSTGGGNYGYTF.

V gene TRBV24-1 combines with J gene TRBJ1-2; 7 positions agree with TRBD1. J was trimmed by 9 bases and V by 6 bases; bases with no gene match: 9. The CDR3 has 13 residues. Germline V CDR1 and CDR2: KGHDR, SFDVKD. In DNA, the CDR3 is TGTGCCACCAGTAAGGGACAGTACAGATGCTACACCTTC. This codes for CATSKGQYRCYTF.